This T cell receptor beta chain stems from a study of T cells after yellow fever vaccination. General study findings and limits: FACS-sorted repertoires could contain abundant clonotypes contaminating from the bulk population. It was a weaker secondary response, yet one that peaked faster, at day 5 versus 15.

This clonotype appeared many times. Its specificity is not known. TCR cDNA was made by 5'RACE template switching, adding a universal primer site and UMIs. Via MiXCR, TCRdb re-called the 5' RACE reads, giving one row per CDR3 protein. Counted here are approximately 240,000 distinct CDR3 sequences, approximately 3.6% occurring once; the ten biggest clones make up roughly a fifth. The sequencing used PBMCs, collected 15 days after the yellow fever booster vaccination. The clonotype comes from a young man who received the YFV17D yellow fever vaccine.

The CDR3 DNA sequence: TGCGCCAGCAGCCTGGGACAGGGGGGCATGAACACTGAAGCTTTCTTT. Protein product: CASSLGQGGMNTEAFF. This chain connects TRBV5-1 to TRBJ1-1, with TRBD1 matching 11 bases. Germline-derived CDR1 and CDR2 are SGHRS and YFSETQ. The CDR3 is made up of 16 amino acids. The junction had 5 bases not matched to a gene; V was cut back by 4 bases and J by 0 bases.